The clone carrying this T cell receptor (beta chain) was detected a few times. This CDR3 contains 17 residues. V gave up 4 bases and J gave up 8 bases; unmatched junction bases: 15. Germline lookup yields CDR1 MNHNS and CDR2 SASEGT. Diagnoses among patients were locally advanced or metastatic urothelial carcinoma. The source of the sample is a study of PD-L1 blockade in urothelial cancer. About the research overall: Per blood sample, T cells had a median of around 150,000.

Sequencing was performed with immunoSEQ multiplex PCR; in TCRdb, only in-frame clones are kept and a portion is missing. The repertoire includes tens of thousands of clones, roughly 80% of them detected once, and roughly 9.1% sits in the top ten. The sample in question was PBMCs, obtained around atezolizumab (anti-PD-L1) treatment. This chain uses TRBV6-1 with TRBJ2-1; TRBD2 matches at 9 bases. The source is an older man with urothelial cancer. The CDR3 is CASSAPPGLATGDEQFF. DNA of the CDR3: TGTGCCAGCAGTGCACCTCCGGGACTAGCTACGGGGGATGAGCAGTTCTTC.